The TCR beta chain described here comes from a study of blood T cell repertoires in COVID-19. The method was immunoSEQ multiplex PCR; TCRdb's version includes in-frame clones alone and lacks a portion of them. The sample consists of about 140,000 clones, 75% to 90% of them appearing once. Germline V CDR1 and CDR2: MNHNY, SVGAGI (reference sequence). CDR3 length: 15 amino acids. The trim removed 8 bases at V and 3 bases at J, leaving 12 bases unmatched. The receptor comes from a woman older than 75 with acute or convalescent COVID-19. Sequenced: peripheral blood. The V and J genes are TRBV6-6 and TRBJ1-2, with TRBD1 matching 7 bases. CDR3 amino acids: CASSAYRGWDYGYTF. Here the CDR3 DNA reads TGTGCCAGCTCCGCCTACAGGGGTTGGGACTATGGCTACACCTTC.